This T cell receptor (beta chain) comes out of a study of human T cells and chemical hapten exposure. Whole-study context: Skin of the upper inner arm, about 2 cm by about 2 cm, received 2% DPC for sensitization.

As processed by the authors: The median was approximately 89,000 TCRs per sample, ranging roughly 20,000 to 690,600. TCRdb fed the RACE reads into MiXCR, producing one record per CDR3 protein. The V and J calls, along with clone size, are taken from TCRdb and not from the paper's own processing. The table lists roughly 100,000 distinct CDR3 sequences, 30% to 35% of them singletons, with roughly 2.7% in the top ten. The CDR3 contains 14 residues. The V and J ends lost 6 bases and 0 bases, in that order; junction bases with no gene match: 2. Time point specified: patch test 3, about 24 weeks after DPC sensitization. Regarding treatment: therapeutic diphenylcyclopropenone sensitization with weekly scalp DPC. The total RNA was obtained from whole blood that was not fractionated.

The material sequenced was whole blood, taken in connection with sensitization to the hapten diphenylcyclopropenone (DPC). The receptor comes from a man aged 35 to 55 with alopecia areata. Some clones in this sample may be carry-over from other donors' samples. The rearrangement uses TRBV12-3 or TRBV12-4 and TRBJ2-3, with TRBD2 matching over 8 bases. The CDR3 bases are TGTGCCAGCAGGTCTAGCGGGAGCACAGATACGCAGTATTTT. The encoded protein is CASRSSGSTDTQYF.